The sequence of this T cell receptor (beta chain) was determined in a study of T-cell reconstitution after alpha-beta-depleted transplantation in children. Overall study results and limits: By about two months after transplant, alpha-beta T cells reportedly arose from several hundred graft clones that had expanded. Recipient T cells and thymic progenitors that survived gave rise to the high TCRbeta diversity observed at day 60 in some patients.

Unique molecular identifiers featured in how the TCRbeta library was prepared. MiXCR, run by TCRdb on the PCR reads, gives a single entry per CDR3 protein. The repertoire includes about 510,000 distinct CDR3 sequences, about an eighth of them detected once, and around 13% sits in the top ten. Germline V lookup: CDR1 SQVTM, CDR2 ANQGSEA. Trimming shortened V by 7 bases and J by 5 bases, and 14 bases separated the two germline ends. The CDR3 covers 12 residues. This clonotype was picked up a small number of times. Its target is not known. V usage is TRBV29-1 and J usage is TRBJ1-1; D is perhaps TRBD1 (6 bases). The origin of this receptor is a female patient aged 2 to 10 who had a stem cell transplant for aplastic anemia, so the T cells may come from the graft donor. The specimen was PBMCs, mostly from graft donor cells, collected 180 days after TCRalphabeta/CD19-depleted stem cell transplant. CDR3 sequence (DNA): TGCAGCGGGGGGGCGGCATCGACTGAAGCTTTCTTT. Translation: CSGGAASTEAFF.